Listed below are T cell receptor beta chains from one sample, sequenced in a study of cytomegalovirus exposure and HLA in healthy donors. The method was immunoSEQ multiplex PCR; TCRdb's version includes in-frame clones alone and lacks a portion of them. The sample yields 85,000 to 100,000 clones, 75% to 85% seen once. The sample taken for sequencing was PBMCs. Receptors were obtained from a male donor in good health and CMV-seropositive. Each CDR3 is given with its conserved first and last residue. The D gene is left open where the match is weak.

d_call: NA; j_call: TRBJ1-5; v_call: TRBV4-1; cdr3_aa: CASSQGEVGPLGNQPQHF; cdr3_nt: TGCGCCAGCAGCCAAGGGGAGGTAGGCCCCCTTGGGAATCAGCCCCAGCATTTT
d_call: NA; j_call: TRBJ2-5; v_call: TRBV7-9; cdr3_aa: CASSLGSHQETQYF; cdr3_nt: TGTGCCAGCAGCTTAGGCAGTCACCAAGAGACCCAGTACTTC
d_call: NA; j_call: TRBJ1-3; v_call: TRBV30; cdr3_aa: CAWRLAGSGNTIYF; cdr3_nt: TGTGCCTGGAGACTGGCGGGCTCTGGAAACACCATATATTTT
d_call: NA; j_call: TRBJ1-2; v_call: TRBV14; cdr3_aa: CASSQGTGYGYTF; cdr3_nt: TGTGCCAGCAGCCAAGGCACCGGGTATGGCTACACCTTC
d_call: NA; j_call: TRBJ1-6; v_call: TRBV2; cdr3_aa: CASRDTGDNSPLHF; cdr3_nt: TGTGCCAGCAGGGATACAGGTGATAATTCACCCCTCCACTTT
d_call: TRBD1; j_call: TRBJ2-1; v_call: TRBV25-1; cdr3_aa: CASSSTPGQGWGEQFF; cdr3_nt: TGTGCCAGCAGCTCGACTCCGGGACAGGGATGGGGTGAGCAGTTCTTC
d_call: TRBD1; j_call: TRBJ1-2; v_call: TRBV7-9; cdr3_aa: CASSSSGTDYGYTF; cdr3_nt: TGTGCCAGCAGCTCCTCCGGGACAGACTATGGCTACACCTTC
d_call: NA; j_call: TRBJ2-1; v_call: TRBV6-4; cdr3_aa: CASSVAAGEGNEQFF; cdr3_nt: TGTGCCAGCAGTGTGGCGGCAGGGGAAGGGAATGAGCAGTTCTTC
d_call: NA; j_call: TRBJ1-5; v_call: TRBV30; cdr3_aa: CAWSGAGNSNQPQHF; cdr3_nt: TGTGCCTGGAGTGGAGCAGGGAATAGCAATCAGCCCCAGCATTTT
d_call: NA; j_call: TRBJ1-1; v_call: TRBV7-6; cdr3_aa: CASSWDSLGGTEAFF; cdr3_nt: TGTGCCAGCAGCTGGGACTCCCTCGGCGGCACTGAAGCTTTCTTT